Listed here are 16 T cell receptor beta chains from one sample, sequenced in a study of shared clonotypes between healthy human individuals (TCRdb year 2020). Receptors were amplified or captured by the immunoSEQ multiplex PCR assay. In TCRdb, the immuneACCESS table is reduced to in-frame sequences with V and J assigned. These tables do not hold every clone; where another copy was compared, an unresolved V gene accounts for under half, and the others remain unexplained. In this sample the table shows millions of clones, just under 95% of which occur a single time. The top ten constitute about 1.1% of the sample. CD8 naive samples were CD45RO-negative cells positively selected for CCR7, giving a CD45RA+CCR7+ population that excluded TemRA cells. The specimen sequenced was naive CD8+ T cells sorted from blood. The cell subset or site label, read with the paper, signifies: CD45RA+CCR7+. These receptors originate from a man aged 18 to 30 in good health.

The rearrangement links TRBV18 to TRBJ2-7; TRBD1 agrees at 10 bases. Losses at the gene ends were 1 base for V and 2 bases for J; bases not matched to a gene: 8. The CDR3 runs 17 residues. Germline V CDR1 and CDR2: KGHSH, LQKENI. The CDR3 loop reads CASSPLTGTGDPYEQYF. The CDR3 nucleotides read TGTGCCAGCTCACCACTGACCGGGACAGGGGACCCCTACGAGCAGTACTTC. Variable domain in full (rest from reference TRBV18 and TRBJ2-7): NAGVMQNPRHLVRRRGQEARLRCSPMKGHSHVYWYRQLPEEGLKFMVYLQKENIIDESGMPKERFSAEFPKEGPSILRIQQVVRGDSAAYFCASSPLTGTGDPYEQYFGPGTRLTVT.

This clone has just one count. The chain is built from TRBV9 and TRBJ1-2; maybe TRBD1 (5 bases). The germline gives CDR1 SGDLS, CDR2 YYNGEE. The CDR3 consists of 19 residues. V was pared by 4 bases and J by 7 bases, with 32 bases between. The CDR3 reads CASSFPGGDGSGPLFGYTF. The CDR3 DNA is TGTGCCAGCAGCTTCCCCGGCGGGGACGGCTCAGGTCCCTTATTTGGCTACACCTTC.

The genes are TRBV18 and TRBJ2-5; tentatively, D is TRBD1 or TRBD2 (5 bases each). Germline assignment: CDR1 KGHSH and CDR2 LQKENI. The CDR3 is 16 amino acids. V lost 2 bases and J lost 1, with 14 bases in between. CDR3 in amino acids: CASSPNPPGLQETQYF. CDR3 sequence (DNA): TGTGCCAGCTCACCAAACCCTCCGGGGCTCCAAGAGACCCAGTACTTC. The whole variable domain, remainder taken from reference TRBV18 and TRBJ2-5, is NAGVMQNPRHLVRRRGQEARLRCSPMKGHSHVYWYRQLPEEGLKFMVYLQKENIIDESGMPKERFSAEFPKEGPSILRIQQVVRGDSAAYFCASSPNPPGLQETQYFGPGTRLLVL.

The chain carries TRBV9 and TRBJ1-1; 9 nucleotides agree with TRBD1. This CDR3 is 13 amino acids long. V lost 3 bases and J lost 8; bases outside the gene matches: 5. CDR1 is SGDLS, CDR2 YYNGEE, per germline. The CDR3 region is CASSGTGGPEAFF. CDR3 nucleotides: TGTGCCAGCAGCGGCACAGGGGGCCCGGAAGCTTTCTTT. Full variable domain (rest looked up from reference TRBV9 and TRBJ1-1): DSGVTQTPKHLITATGQRVTLRCSPRSGDLSVYWYQQSLDQGLQFLIQYYNGEERAKGNILERFSAQQFPDLHSELNLSSLELGDSALYFCASSGTGGPEAFFGQGTRLTVV.

The V gene is TRBV29-1, the J gene TRBJ2-1, with D perhaps TRBD1 (8 bases). CDR1 and CDR2 from the germline V gene are SQVTM and ANQGSEA. The V end was cut by 5 bases, the J end by 2 bases, with 16 bases between. The CDR3 sequence is 15 residues long. The CDR3 is CSVQGAGDAYNEQFF. CDR3 bases: TGCAGCGTTCAGGGGGCGGGAGACGCCTACAATGAGCAGTTCTTC.

The chain joins TRBV9 to TRBJ2-5, with D tentatively TRBD1 or TRBD2 (5 bases each). The V end was cut by 3 bases, the J end by 0 bases, with 9 bases between. CDR1 is SGDLS, CDR2 YYNGEE, per germline. This CDR3 spans 14 amino acids. CDR3 protein: CASSGGTDQETQYF. In DNA form, the CDR3 reads TGTGCCAGCAGCGGAGGGACGGACCAAGAGACCCAGTACTTC.

The chain combines TRBV7-9 with TRBJ2-3; no reliable D call. Germline V gene sequence: CDR1 SEHNR, CDR2 FQNEAQ (reference sequence). With 6 bases removed from V and 2 bases from J, the gap between germline ends came to 9 bases. The CDR3 sequence is 13 residues long. The CDR3 DNA follows: TGTGCCAGCAGTGCCCCTATCACAGATACGCAGTATTTT. It codes for CASSAPITDTQYF.

The rearrangement uses TRBV27 and TRBJ1-6; D uncertain. V shed 4 bases and J shed 8 bases, with 9 bases lying between them. The CDR3 extends over 13 amino acids. Germline-derived CDR1 and CDR2 are MNHEY and SMNVEV (reference sequence). CDR3 protein: CASSSPKDSPLHF. The CDR3, as DNA: TGTGCCAGCAGTTCACCCAAGGATTCACCCCTCCACTTT.

Only one count was recorded for this clone. The chain recombines TRBV27 with TRBJ2-1, with a tentative D call TRBD1 (5 bases). Trimming took off 7 bases at V and 4 bases at J, with 11 bases between the two ends. CDR1 MNHEY and CDR2 SMNVEV come from the germline V gene (reference sequence). This CDR3 has 13 residues. Here the CDR3 reads CASTLDSYNEQFF. The CDR3 DNA reads TGTGCCAGCACTCTTGACAGTTACAATGAGCAGTTCTTC.

Comment on this clone: Other DNA sequences in the sample encode the same CDR3. The chain employs TRBV7-2 and TRBJ1-2; 9 bases are a match to TRBD1. The V segment lost 0 bases and the J segment 0 bases; nucleotides outside the gene matches: 2. CDR1 is SGHTA, CDR2 FQGNSA, per germline. This CDR3 is 16 amino acids long. As DNA, the CDR3 is TGTGCCAGCAGCTTAGCTGGACAGGGGACTAACTATGGCTACACCTTC. Protein product: CASSLAGQGTNYGYTF.

The V call is TRBV11-3, the J call TRBJ2-1; the match to TRBD2 covers 11 bases. This CDR3 is 16 amino acids long. The germline V gene has CDR1 SGHNT and CDR2 YENEEA. V shed 5 bases, J shed 3 bases, and the junction held 6 bases outside the gene matches. The CDR3 reads CASSQQGLADYNEQFF. CDR3 in DNA: TGTGCCAGCAGCCAACAGGGACTAGCGGACTACAATGAGCAGTTCTTC.

DNA of the CDR3: TGTGCCAGTAGTATGACAGCGGCGAACACCGGGGAGCTGTTTTTT. It is translated as CASSMTAANTGELFF. V usage is TRBV19 and J usage is TRBJ2-2; D could derive from TRBD1 or TRBD2 (5 bases each). CDR1 and CDR2 (germline): LNHDA, SQIVND (reference sequence). The CDR3 runs to 15 residues. Between the trimmed V and J ends, which lost 3 bases and 0 bases, there was a span of 8 bases.

V gene TRBV4-3 combines with J gene TRBJ2-7; D may be TRBD1 (5 bases). Germline CDR1 reads LGHNA; CDR2 reads YSLEER. V gave up 1 base and J gave up 0 bases, with 16 bases separating them. The CDR3 is 17 residues long. The CDR3 DNA is TGCGCCAGCAGCCAAGTAGTCCAGGGTGTTAGCTCCTACGAGCAGTACTTC. Translating it yields CASSQVVQGVSSYEQYF.

This CDR3 reads CASSLLGQGNSGANVLTF. In DNA, the CDR3 is TGCGCCAGCAGCTTGTTAGGACAGGGTAACTCTGGGGCCAACGTCCTGACTTTC. V gene TRBV5-1 combines with J gene TRBJ2-6, with 8 bases identical to TRBD1. With 1 base clipped from V and 0 bases from J, the junction kept 6 bases outside the gene matches. Germline V lookup: CDR1 SGHRS, CDR2 YFSETQ. The CDR3 extends over 18 amino acids.

The chain has TRBV27 and TRBJ2-7; 8 bases fit TRBD2. CDR1 is MNHEY, CDR2 SMNVEV, per germline (reference sequence). The CDR3 runs 16 residues. With V trimmed by 0 bases and J by 2 bases, 6 bases remained unmatched. The CDR3 bases are TGTGCCAGCAGTTTATCCCCGGGACTAGAGACCTACGAGCAGTACTTC. It yields the protein CASSLSPGLETYEQYF.

The chain joins TRBV2 to TRBJ1-1; perhaps TRBD1 as D (6 bases). Germline V gives CDR1 SNHLY, CDR2 FYNNEI. V was cut by 0 bases and J by 4 bases, with 12 bases left in between. This CDR3 is built from 15 residues. CDR3 region: CASSEAEGVGTEAFF. The CDR3 DNA reads as TGTGCCAGCAGTGAAGCAGAGGGGGTGGGCACTGAAGCTTTCTTT.